The 22 T cell receptor beta chains below come from one sample, sequenced in a study of metastatic and nonmetastatic thyroid tumors. All patients were treatment-naive before thyroid surgery. TCRdb re-called the PCR reads through MiXCR. Of about 21,000 clones listed, approximately 16% are singletons. The sequenced material came from blood. Receptors originate from a male donor with papillary thyroid cancer or a benign thyroid nodule (not recorded which). Some clones in this sample may be carry-over from other donors' samples.

The sample holds many counts of this clone. The rearrangement links TRBV5-6 to TRBJ2-7; D remains ambiguous. The V gene's germline CDR1 is SGHDT and CDR2 YYEEEE. This CDR3 spans 11 amino acids. V was clipped by 4 bases and J by 5 bases, with 7 bases between them. The CDR3 DNA reads as TGTGCCAGCAGCCACGGTGACGAGCAGTACTTC. This translates into CASSHGDEQYF.

This clone came up many times. The chain is built from TRBV30 and TRBJ2-5; the D call may be TRBD1 or TRBD2 (5 bases each). The V end lost 0 bases, the J end lost 4 bases, and 15 bases lay between the germline ends. Per the germline V gene, CDR1 is GTSNPN and CDR2 is SVGIG (reference sequence). This CDR3 region has 15 residues. CDR3 residues: CAWSVTGTRGETQYF. CDR3 DNA sequence: TGTGCCTGGAGTGTGACCGGGACCCGGGGAGAGACCCAGTACTTC.

This clone was recorded once. A much larger clone lies one base from this, so it may be a read error. The rearrangement uses TRBV5-4 and TRBJ1-1; D unclear. The CDR3 has 12 amino acids. Per germline, CDR1 SGHNT and CDR2 YYREEE (reference sequence). The CDR3 region is CASSSKNNEAFF. CDR3 DNA sequence: TGTGCCAGCAGCTCAAAAAACAATGAAGCTTTCTTT.

Many counts were recorded for this clone. The rearrangement uses TRBV5-1 and TRBJ2-3, with TRBD2 matching 7 bases. V dropped 4 bases and J dropped 1; count of bases not matched to a gene: 3. Germline V gene sequence: CDR1 SGHRS, CDR2 YFSETQ. There are 14 residues in the CDR3. CDR3 amino acids: CASSLRGGTDTQYF. As DNA, the CDR3 is TGCGCCAGCAGCCTTCGGGGGGGCACAGATACGCAGTATTTT.

This clone has a single count. The V and J genes are TRBV20-1 and TRBJ2-7, with TRBD1 matching over 12 bases. Germline V lookup: CDR1 DFQATT, CDR2 SNEGSKA (reference sequence). V shed 6 bases and J 6 bases; nucleotides not matched to a gene: 6. The CDR3 consists of 13 residues. CDR3 in DNA: TGCAGTGCAAAGGGACAGGGGGCGGGCGAGCAGTACGTC. Encoded protein: CSAKGQGAGEQYV.

The V gene is TRBV4-1, the J gene TRBJ2-7, with D tentatively TRBD1 (8 bases). This CDR3 is built from 16 residues. V was trimmed by 4 bases and J by 4 bases, leaving 20 bases between them. CDR1 is MGHRA, CDR2 YSYEKL, per germline. CDR3 in DNA: TGCGCCAGCAGCCGCGACAGGGGATCGGGAGGATACGAGCAGTACTTC. This sequence encodes CASSRDRGSGGYEQYF.

A remark on this clone: This is likely a read error, given that the CDR3 carries no conserved phenylalanine or tryptophan at its end. The DNA is omitted, as the CDR3 cannot be located on it reliably, and the CDR3 follows TCRdb's listing. The chain's CDR3 is CASSATSGSSEHYL. The chain has TRBV3-1 and TRBJ2-7; no check of the table's D call, TRBD2, against the DNA was made. Germline CDR1 LGHDT, CDR2 YNNKEL (reference sequence). Ends included, the CDR3 has 14 residues.

The sample holds many counts of this clone. In DNA, the CDR3 is TGTGCCAGCAGCACACGGACTAGCGGAGAAGAGACCCAGTACTTC. It codes for CASSTRTSGEETQYF. V usage is TRBV5-4 and J usage is TRBJ2-5; TRBD2 agrees at 10 bases. This CDR3 is built from 15 residues. The germline V gene has CDR1 SGHNT and CDR2 YYREEE (reference sequence). V was clipped by 4 bases and J by 3 bases; unmatched bases: 6. Drawing the rest from reference TRBV5-4 and TRBJ2-5, the complete variable domain is ETGVTQSPTHLIKTRGQQVTLRCSSQSGHNTVSWYQQALGQGPQFIFQYYREEENGRGNFPPRFSGLQFPNYSSELNVNALELDDSALYLCASSTRTSGEETQYFGPGTRLLVL.

About this clone itself: A much larger clone lies one base from this, so it may be a read error. This chain joins TRBV9 and TRBJ2-2; D may be TRBD2 (6 bases). The CDR3 spans 13 residues. The germline gives CDR1 SGDLS, CDR2 YYNGEE. The CDR3 DNA follows: TGTGCCAGCAGCCCCGGGGGTGCCGGGAAGCTGTTTTTT. Protein product: CASSPGGAGKLFF. The full variable domain, with the rest looked up from reference TRBV9 and TRBJ2-2, is DSGVTQTPKHLITATGQRVTLRCSPRSGDLSVYWYQQSLDQGLQFLIQYYNGEERAKGNILERFSAQQFPDLHSELNLSSLELGDSALYFCASSPGGAGKLFFGEGSRLTVL.

This clone rates as medium-sized. This sequence joins TRBV6-1 and TRBJ1-4; 7 bases agree with TRBD1. The CDR3 extends over 15 amino acids. From germline, CDR1 is MNHNS and CDR2 SASEGT. Trimming cost V 5 bases and J 3 bases; bases outside gene matches: 6. The CDR3 bases are TGTGCCAGCAGTCTAGGGGGGACAGCTAATGAAAAACTGTTTTTT. It translates to CASSLGGTANEKLFF.

This chain uses TRBV6-6 with TRBJ2-2; D may be TRBD2 (6 bases). The ends were cut back, 2 bases at V and 1 base at J, with 11 bases in the middle. This CDR3 comprises 16 residues. The germline V gene encodes CDR1 MNHNY and CDR2 SVGAGI (reference sequence). Here the CDR3 reads CASSYPGARNTGELFF. The CDR3 coding sequence is TGTGCCAGCAGTTACCCGGGAGCGAGGAACACCGGGGAGCTGTTTTTT.

This clone was seen ten or more times. The V and J genes are TRBV28 and TRBJ1-1, with D hard to call. The ends were cut back, 6 bases at V and 0 bases at J, with 20 bases in the middle. This CDR3 region has 17 residues. Germline-derived CDR1 and CDR2 are MDHEN and SYDVKM. Written as DNA, the CDR3 is TGTGCCAGCAGCTTGTTGGGAAAGAATCTAATGAACACTGAAGCTTTCTTT. Translating it yields CASSLLGKNLMNTEAFF.

By frequency in the sample, this clone is large (0.1 to 1%). The V and J genes are TRBV6-4 and TRBJ2-3; TRBD2 aligns across 8 bases. The V gene's germline CDR1 is MRHNA and CDR2 SNTAGT. CDR3 length: 14 amino acids. The V gene end was trimmed by 3 bases and the J gene end by 2 bases; junction bases not matched to a gene: 1. CDR3 coding DNA: TGTGCCAGCAGTGAAGCGGGAGCCACAGATACGCAGTATTTT. Translated, it gives CASSEAGATDTQYF.

This clone was recorded at least ten times. This sequence joins TRBV7-2 and TRBJ2-5, with no clear D. V dropped 0 bases and J dropped 4 bases, with 6 bases sitting between them. The germline gives CDR1 SGHTA, CDR2 FQGNSA. This CDR3 region has 13 residues. CDR3 sequence reads: CASSLAGRETQYF. CDR3 nucleotide sequence: TGTGCCAGCAGCTTAGCGGGAAGAGAGACCCAGTACTTC.

This clone was picked up many times. The J gene is TRBJ2-3, the V gene TRBV4-1; D is perhaps TRBD1 (5 bases). V lost 4 bases and J lost 6, with 14 bases in between. Per the germline V gene, CDR1 is MGHRA and CDR2 is YSYEKL. The CDR3 sequence is 14 residues long. CDR3 nucleotide sequence: TGCGCCAGCAGCCGGGGTGGACAAGCGGATACGCAGTATTTT. Protein: CASSRGGQADTQYF.

Concerning this clone: It may be a read error: a sequence one base away is much more abundant. The chain combines TRBV2 with TRBJ2-3; 12 bases are a match to TRBD1. Trimming cost V 6 bases and J 4 bases; bases outside gene matches: 8. This CDR3 is 16 amino acids long. Germline V gene data show CDR1 as SNHLY and CDR2 as FYNNEI. In DNA form, the CDR3 reads TGTGCCAGCAGACCCGGGACAGGGGGCCCGTCAGATACGCAGTATTTT. Protein product: CASRPGTGGPSDTQYF.

This clone appeared many times. Compared with germline, one end of the junction differs, possibly owing to a read error. Other DNA sequences in the same sample also yield this CDR3. J is TRBJ2-1 and V is TRBV28, with D unclear. This CDR3 region has 11 residues. Per the germline V gene, CDR1 is MDHEN and CDR2 is SYDVKM. The CDR3 nucleotides are TGTGCCAGTAGTTTGTGGGGTGAGCAGTTCTTC. Its protein product is CASSLWGEQFF.

V is TRBV10-3 and J is TRBJ2-7, with 7 nucleotides matching TRBD1. After removal of 4 bases from V and 2 bases from J, the junction contained 2 bases not matched to a gene. The CDR3 has 13 residues. Germline V gives CDR1 ENHRY, CDR2 SYGVKD. CDR3 amino acids: CAISVQGAYEQYF. CDR3 sequence (DNA): TGTGCCATCAGTGTCCAGGGGGCCTACGAGCAGTACTTC.

The chain combines TRBV20-1 with TRBJ1-1; D is unclear. V lost 6 bases to trimming and J lost 5 bases, with 13 bases between them. Germline values: CDR1 DFQATT, CDR2 SNEGSKA (reference sequence). This CDR3 comprises 12 residues. This CDR3 is CSARTPGTEAFF. CDR3 in DNA: TGCAGTGCCAGGACGCCGGGAACTGAAGCTTTCTTT.

This clone was seen repeatedly, ten times or more. The chain carries TRBV19 and TRBJ2-1; 7 bases line up with TRBD2. Germline V gives CDR1 LNHDA, CDR2 SQIVND (reference sequence). CDR3 size: 15 residues. V was pared by 3 bases and J by 4 bases, with 6 bases of the junction left unmatched. The CDR3 nucleotides are TGTGCCAGTAGTATTAGCGGGTCACTTTACAATGAGCAGTTCTTC. Residues: CASSISGSLYNEQFF. The complete variable domain, with remaining parts taken from reference TRBV19 and TRBJ2-1, reads DGGITQSPKYLFRKEGQNVTLSCEQNLNHDAMYWYRQDPGQGLRLIYYSQIVNDFQKGDIAEGYSVSREKKESFPLTVTSAQKNPTAFYLCASSISGSLYNEQFFGPGTRLTVL.

This clone was recorded once. The V gene is TRBV5-3, the J gene TRBJ2-7; the match to TRBD1 covers 7 bases. TRBV5-3 is an open reading frame, and its role is uncertain. This CDR3 has 14 amino acids. The trim removed 8 bases at V and 2 bases at J, leaving 10 bases unmatched. CDR3 DNA sequence: TGTGCCAGTGGATCTGGGACAGCAGCCTACGAGCAGTACTTC. Translation: CASGSGTAAYEQYF.

The chain couples TRBV20-1 to TRBJ2-2, with TRBD2 identical over 11 bases. V dropped 0 bases and J dropped 4; count of bases not matched to a gene: 7. From germline, CDR1 is DFQATT and CDR2 SNEGSKA (reference sequence). The CDR3 contains 17 residues. The CDR3 bases are TGCAGTGCTAGAGATGCAGGGACTAGCGGACTCACCGGGGAGCTGTTTTTT. It codes for CSARDAGTSGLTGELFF.